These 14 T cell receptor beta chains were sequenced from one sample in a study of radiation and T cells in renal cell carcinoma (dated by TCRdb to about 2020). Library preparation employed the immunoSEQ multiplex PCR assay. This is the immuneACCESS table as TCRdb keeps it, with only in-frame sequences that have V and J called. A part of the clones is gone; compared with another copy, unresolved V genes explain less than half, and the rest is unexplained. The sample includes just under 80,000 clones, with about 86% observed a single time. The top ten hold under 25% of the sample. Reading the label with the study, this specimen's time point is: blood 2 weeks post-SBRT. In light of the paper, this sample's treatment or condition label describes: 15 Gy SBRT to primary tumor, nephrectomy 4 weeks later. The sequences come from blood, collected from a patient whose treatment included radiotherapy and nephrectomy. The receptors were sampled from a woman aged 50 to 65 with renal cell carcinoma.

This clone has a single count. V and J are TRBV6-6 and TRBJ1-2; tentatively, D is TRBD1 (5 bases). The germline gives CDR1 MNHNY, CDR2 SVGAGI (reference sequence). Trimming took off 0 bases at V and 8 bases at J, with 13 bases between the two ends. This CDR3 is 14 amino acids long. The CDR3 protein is CASSYSSGGEGYTF. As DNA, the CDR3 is TGTGCCAGCAGTTACTCGAGTGGGGGAGAGGGCTACACCTTC.

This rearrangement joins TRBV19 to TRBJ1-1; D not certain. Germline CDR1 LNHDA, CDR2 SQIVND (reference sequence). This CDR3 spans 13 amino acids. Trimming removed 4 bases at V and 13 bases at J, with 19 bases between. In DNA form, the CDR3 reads TGTGCCAGTAGTAGAGGGATTCAGACGGGGAGTTTCTTT. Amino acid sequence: CASSRGIQTGSFF.

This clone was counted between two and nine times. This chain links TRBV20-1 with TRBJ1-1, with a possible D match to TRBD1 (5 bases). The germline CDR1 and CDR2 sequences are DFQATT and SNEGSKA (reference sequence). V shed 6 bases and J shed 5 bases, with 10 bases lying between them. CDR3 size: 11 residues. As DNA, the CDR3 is TGCAGTGCCCCAGGGAGAACTGAAGCTTTCTTT. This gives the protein CSAPGRTEAFF.

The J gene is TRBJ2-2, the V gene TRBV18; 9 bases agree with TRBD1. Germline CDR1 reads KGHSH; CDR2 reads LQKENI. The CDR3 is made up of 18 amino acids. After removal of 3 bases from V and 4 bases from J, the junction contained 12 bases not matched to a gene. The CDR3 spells CASSPRNTGGSGTGELFF. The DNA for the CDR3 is TGTGCCAGCTCACCGAGAAACACAGGGGGCTCAGGCACCGGGGAGCTGTTTTTT.

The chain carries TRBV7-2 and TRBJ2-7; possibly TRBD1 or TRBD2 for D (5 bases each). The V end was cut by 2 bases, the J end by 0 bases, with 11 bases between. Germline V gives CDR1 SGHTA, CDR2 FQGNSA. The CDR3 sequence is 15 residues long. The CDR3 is CASSLSPGPSYEQYF. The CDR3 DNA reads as TGTGCCAGCAGCTTATCTCCGGGGCCCTCCTACGAGCAGTACTTC. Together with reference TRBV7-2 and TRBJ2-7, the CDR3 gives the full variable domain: GAGVSQSPSNKVTEKGKDVELRCDPISGHTALYWYRQSLGQGLEFLIYFQGNSAPDKSGLPSDRFSAERTGGSVSTLTIQRTQQEDSAVYLCASSLSPGPSYEQYFGPGTRLTVT.

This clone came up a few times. DNA of the CDR3: TGTGCCAGCAGCTTAGTGTTGGGAGAGACCCAGTACTTC. Its translation is CASSLVLGETQYF. The chain uses TRBV7-6 and TRBJ2-5; D not resolved. The germline V gene has CDR1 SGHVS and CDR2 FNYEAQ. This CDR3 comprises 13 residues. V lost 1 base and J lost 4, with 7 bases in between. The whole variable domain, filled in from reference TRBV7-6 and TRBJ2-5, reads GAGVSQSPRYKVTKRGQDVALRCDPISGHVSLYWYRQALGQGPEFLTYFNYEAQQDKSGLPNDRFSAERPEGSISTLTIQRTEQRDSAMYRCASSLVLGETQYFGPGTRLLVL.

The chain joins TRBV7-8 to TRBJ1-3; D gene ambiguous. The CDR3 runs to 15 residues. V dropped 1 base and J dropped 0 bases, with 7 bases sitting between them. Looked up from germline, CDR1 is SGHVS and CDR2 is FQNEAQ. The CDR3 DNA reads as TGTGCCAGCAGCTTAGTCACGACCTCTGGAAACACCATATATTTT. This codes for CASSLVTTSGNTIYF.

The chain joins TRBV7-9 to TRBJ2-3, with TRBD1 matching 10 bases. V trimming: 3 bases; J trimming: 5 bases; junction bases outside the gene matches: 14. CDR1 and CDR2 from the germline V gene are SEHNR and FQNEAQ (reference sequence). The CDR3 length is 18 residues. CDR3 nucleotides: TGTGCCAGCAGCTTGAACCGGGACAGGGGACGCCTCGGAGATACGCAGTATTTT. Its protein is CASSLNRDRGRLGDTQYF.

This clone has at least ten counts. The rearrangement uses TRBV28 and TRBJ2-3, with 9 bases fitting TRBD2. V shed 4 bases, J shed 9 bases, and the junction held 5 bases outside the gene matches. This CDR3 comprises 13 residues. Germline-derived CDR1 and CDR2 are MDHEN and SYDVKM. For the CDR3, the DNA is TGTGCCAGCAGTTCAACACTAGCGGGCACGCAGTATTTT. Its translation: CASSSTLAGTQYF.

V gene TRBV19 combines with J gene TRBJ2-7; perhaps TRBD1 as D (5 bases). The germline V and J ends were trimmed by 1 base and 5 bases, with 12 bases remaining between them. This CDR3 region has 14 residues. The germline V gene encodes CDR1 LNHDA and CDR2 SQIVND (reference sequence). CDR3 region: CASSIGQGRDEQYF. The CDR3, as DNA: TGTGCCAGTAGTATAGGGCAGGGTCGCGACGAGCAGTACTTC.

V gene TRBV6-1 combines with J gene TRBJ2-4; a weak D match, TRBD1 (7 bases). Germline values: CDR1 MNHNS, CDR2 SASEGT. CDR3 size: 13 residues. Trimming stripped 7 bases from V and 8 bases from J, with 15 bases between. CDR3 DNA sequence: TGTGCCAGCACCTTGTCCAGGGGGGACATTCAGTACTTC. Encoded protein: CASTLSRGDIQYF.

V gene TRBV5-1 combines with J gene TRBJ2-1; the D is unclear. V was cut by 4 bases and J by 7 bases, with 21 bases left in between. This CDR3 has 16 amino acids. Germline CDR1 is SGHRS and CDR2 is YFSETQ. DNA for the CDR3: TGCGCCAGCAGCCTACAGACTGGGAAACCAAGTAATGAGCAGTTCTTC. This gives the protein CASSLQTGKPSNEQFF.

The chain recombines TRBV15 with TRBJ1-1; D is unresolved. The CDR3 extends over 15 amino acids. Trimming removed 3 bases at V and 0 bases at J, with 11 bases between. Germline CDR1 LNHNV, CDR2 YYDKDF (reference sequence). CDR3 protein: CATSRGGMMNTEAFF. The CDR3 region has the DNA TGTGCCACCAGCAGGGGTGGTATGATGAACACTGAAGCTTTCTTT.

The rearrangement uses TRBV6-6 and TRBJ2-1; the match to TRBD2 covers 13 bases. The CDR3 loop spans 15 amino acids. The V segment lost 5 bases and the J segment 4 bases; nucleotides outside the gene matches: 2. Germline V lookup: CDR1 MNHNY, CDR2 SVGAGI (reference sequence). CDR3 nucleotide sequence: TGTGCCAGCAGTCCGACTAGCGGGAGGTACAATGAGCAGTTCTTC. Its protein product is CASSPTSGRYNEQFF.